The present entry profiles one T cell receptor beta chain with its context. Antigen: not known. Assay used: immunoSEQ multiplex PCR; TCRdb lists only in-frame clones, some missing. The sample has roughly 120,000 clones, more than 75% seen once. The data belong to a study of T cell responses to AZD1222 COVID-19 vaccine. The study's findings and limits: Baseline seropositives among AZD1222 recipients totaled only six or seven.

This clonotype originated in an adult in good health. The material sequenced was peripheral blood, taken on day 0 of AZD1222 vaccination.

CDR3 bases: TGTGCCAGCTCACACCGGGACGCCGTCGCCGATACGCAGTATTTT. This encodes CASSHRDAVADTQYF. This chain joins TRBV18 and TRBJ2-3; D assignment may be TRBD1 or TRBD2 (5 bases each). From germline, CDR1 is KGHSH and CDR2 LQKENI. V was trimmed by 4 bases and J by 6 bases, leaving 17 bases between them. The CDR3 runs to 15 residues.